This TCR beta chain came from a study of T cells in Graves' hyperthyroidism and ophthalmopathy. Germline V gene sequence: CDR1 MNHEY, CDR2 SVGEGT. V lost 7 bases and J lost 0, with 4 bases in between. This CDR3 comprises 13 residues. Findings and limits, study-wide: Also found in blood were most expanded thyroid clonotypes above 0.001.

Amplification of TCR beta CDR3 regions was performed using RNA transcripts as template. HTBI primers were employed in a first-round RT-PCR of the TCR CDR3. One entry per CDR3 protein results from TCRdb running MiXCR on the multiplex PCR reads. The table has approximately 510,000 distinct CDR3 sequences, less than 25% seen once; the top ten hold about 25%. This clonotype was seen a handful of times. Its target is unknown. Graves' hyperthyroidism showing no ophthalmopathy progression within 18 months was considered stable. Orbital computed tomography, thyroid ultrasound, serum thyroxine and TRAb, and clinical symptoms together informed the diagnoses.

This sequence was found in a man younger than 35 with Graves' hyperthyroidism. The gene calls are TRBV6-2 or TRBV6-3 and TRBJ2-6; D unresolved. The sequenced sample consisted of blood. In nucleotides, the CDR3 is TGTGCCAGCAACCCCTCTGGGGCCAACGTCCTGACTTTC. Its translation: CASNPSGANVLTF.